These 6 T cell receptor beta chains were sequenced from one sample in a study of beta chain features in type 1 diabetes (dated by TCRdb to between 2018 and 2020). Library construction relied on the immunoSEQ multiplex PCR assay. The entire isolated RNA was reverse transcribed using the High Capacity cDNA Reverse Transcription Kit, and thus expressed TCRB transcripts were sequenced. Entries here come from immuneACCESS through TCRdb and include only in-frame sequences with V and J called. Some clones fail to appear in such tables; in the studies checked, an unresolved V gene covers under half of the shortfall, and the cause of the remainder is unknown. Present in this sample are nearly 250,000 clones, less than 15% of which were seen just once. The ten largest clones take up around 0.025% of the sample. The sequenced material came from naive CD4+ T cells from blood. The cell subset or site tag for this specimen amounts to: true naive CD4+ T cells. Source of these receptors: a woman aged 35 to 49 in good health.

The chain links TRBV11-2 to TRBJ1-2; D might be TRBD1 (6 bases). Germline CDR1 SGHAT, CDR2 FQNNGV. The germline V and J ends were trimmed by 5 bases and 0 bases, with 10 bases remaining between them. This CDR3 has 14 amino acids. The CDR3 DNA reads TGTGCCAGCAGCCGAGAGGGGGCTAACTATGGCTACACCTTC. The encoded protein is CASSREGANYGYTF.

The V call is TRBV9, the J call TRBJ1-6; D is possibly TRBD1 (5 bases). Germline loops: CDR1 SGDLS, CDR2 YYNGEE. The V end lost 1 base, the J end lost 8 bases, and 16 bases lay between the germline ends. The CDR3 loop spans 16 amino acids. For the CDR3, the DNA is TGTGCCAGCAGCGTATCCCCGGGCAGGGCTGATTCACCCCTCCACTTT. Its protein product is CASSVSPGRADSPLHF. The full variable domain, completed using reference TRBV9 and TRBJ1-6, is DSGVTQTPKHLITATGQRVTLRCSPRSGDLSVYWYQQSLDQGLQFLIQYYNGEERAKGNILERFSAQQFPDLHSELNLSSLELGDSALYFCASSVSPGRADSPLHFGNGTRLTVT.

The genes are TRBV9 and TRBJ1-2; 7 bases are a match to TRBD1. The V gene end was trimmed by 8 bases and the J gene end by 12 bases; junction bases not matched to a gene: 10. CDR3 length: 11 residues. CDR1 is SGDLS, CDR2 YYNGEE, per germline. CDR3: CARPAIQGNTF. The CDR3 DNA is TGTGCCAGGCCGGCCATACAGGGGAACACCTTC.

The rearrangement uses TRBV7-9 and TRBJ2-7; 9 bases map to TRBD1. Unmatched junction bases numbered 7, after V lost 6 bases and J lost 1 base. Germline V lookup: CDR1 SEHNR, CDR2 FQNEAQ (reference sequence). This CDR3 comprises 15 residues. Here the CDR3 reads CASRATGGSSYEQYF. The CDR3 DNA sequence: TGTGCCAGCAGGGCAACAGGGGGCTCGTCCTACGAGCAGTACTTC.

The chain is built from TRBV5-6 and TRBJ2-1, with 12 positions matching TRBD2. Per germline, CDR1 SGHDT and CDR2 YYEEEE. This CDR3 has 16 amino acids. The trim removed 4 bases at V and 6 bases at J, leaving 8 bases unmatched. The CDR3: CASSTYLAGGRNEQFF. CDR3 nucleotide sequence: TGTGCCAGCAGCACCTATCTAGCGGGGGGGCGCAATGAGCAGTTCTTC. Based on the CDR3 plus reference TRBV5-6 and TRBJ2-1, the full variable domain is DAGVTQSPTHLIKTRGQQVTLRCSPKSGHDTVSWYQQALGQGPQFIFQYYEEEERQRGNFPDRFSGHQFPNYSSELNVNALLLGDSALYLCASSTYLAGGRNEQFFGPGTRLTVL.

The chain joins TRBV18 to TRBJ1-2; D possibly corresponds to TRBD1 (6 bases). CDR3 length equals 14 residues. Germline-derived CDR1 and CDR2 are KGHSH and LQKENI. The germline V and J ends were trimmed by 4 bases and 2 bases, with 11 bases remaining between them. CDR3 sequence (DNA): TGTGCCAGCTCACTGAACAGGGAAAACTATGGCTACACCTTC. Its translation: CASSLNRENYGYTF. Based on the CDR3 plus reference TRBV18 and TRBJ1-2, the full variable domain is NAGVMQNPRHLVRRRGQEARLRCSPMKGHSHVYWYRQLPEEGLKFMVYLQKENIIDESGMPKERFSAEFPKEGPSILRIQQVVRGDSAAYFCASSLNRENYGYTFGSGTRLTVV.